Listed below are T cell receptor beta chains from one sample, sequenced in a study of beta chain features in type 1 diabetes. Some clones are missing from TCRdb's copy, which holds only in-frame ones; the method was immunoSEQ multiplex PCR. The sample consists of hundreds of thousands of clones, roughly 12% of them appearing once. Sequencing was carried out using naive CD4+ T cells from blood. These receptor sequences come from a man between 18 and 35 years old in good health. Each CDR3 is given with its conserved first and last residue. A D gene is named only where the DNA matches it firmly. Clone size appears in some rows only: once, few, many, or a class for an expanded clone.

v_call	clone_size	d_call	j_call	cdr3_nt	cdr3_aa
TRBV11-2	few	-	TRBJ1-6	TGTGCCAGCAGCTTAGGGGCGGGGGGAAGCTCCTATAATTCACCCCTCCACTTT	CASSLGAGGSSYNSPLHF
TRBV27	few	TRBD1	TRBJ2-7	TGTGCCAGCAGCAGGACAGGGGGCATATACGAGCAGTACTTC	CASSRTGGIYEQYF
TRBV27	-	TRBD1	TRBJ2-7	TGTGCCAGCAGTTTTCGTGGACAGGCGTCCTACGAGCAGTACTTC	CASSFRGQASYEQYF
TRBV15	-	TRBD1	TRBJ2-7	TGTGCCACCAGCAGAGAATCGACAGGGCCCTACGAGCAGTACTTC	CATSRESTGPYEQYF
TRBV28	few	-	TRBJ2-2	TGTGCCAGCAGTTTACTCGGGTCAGCGAACACCGGGGAGCTGTTTTTT	CASSLLGSANTGELFF
TRBV29-1	-	TRBD1	TRBJ1-2	TGCAGCGTTGAAAATGACCGGGACAGCCGATATGGCTACACCTTC	CSVENDRDSRYGYTF
TRBV29-1	-	TRBD1	TRBJ2-2	TGCAGCGGACAGGGTAACACCGGGGAGCTGTTTTTT	CSGQGNTGELFF
TRBV7-6	few	TRBD1	TRBJ2-7	TGTGCCAGCAGCTCCGGGACAGAGTCCTACGAGCAGTACTTC	CASSSGTESYEQYF
TRBV15	few	-	TRBJ2-7	TGTGCCACCAGCAGAGGACAGAATACCGCCTACGAGCAGTACTTC	CATSRGQNTAYEQYF
TRBV6-6	few	-	TRBJ1-1	TGTGCCAGCAGTTACCCAGGGGTGAACACTGAAGCTTTCTTT	CASSYPGVNTEAFF
TRBV4-3	few	-	TRBJ2-3	TGCGCCAGCAGCCAAGATCGGGGGAATCGAATCCCAGATACGCAGTATTTT	CASSQDRGNRIPDTQYF
TRBV27	few	-	TRBJ2-1	TGTGCCAGCGGTTCATCCTCACCGGTGAACAATGAGCAGTTCTTC	CASGSSSPVNNEQFF
TRBV4-3	few	-	TRBJ1-2	TGCGCCAGCAGCCAAGTTGGGGACATCCTACATGGCTACACCTTC	CASSQVGDILHGYTF
TRBV30	-	TRBD1	TRBJ1-1	TGTGCCTGGAGGGAACAGGGGGCAACTGAAGCTTTCTTT	CAWREQGATEAFF
TRBV28	few	-	TRBJ2-5	TGTGCCAGCAGGGAGAGGGTGGAGACCCAGTACTTC	CASRERVETQYF
TRBV28	few	-	TRBJ1-1	TGTGCCAGCAGCCCCATTTCGCGTCTCGCTTTCTTT	CASSPISRLAFF
TRBV7-8	-	-	TRBJ1-4	TGTGCCAGCAGCATAAATACAGGGAGGGGTAATGAAAAACTGTTTTTT	CASSINTGRGNEKLFF
TRBV6-6	few	TRBD1	TRBJ2-7	TGTGCCAGCAGGCTGGGGACAGGGAATTACGAGCAGTACTTC	CASRLGTGNYEQYF
TRBV27	few	-	TRBJ1-2	TGTGCCAGCAGTTTAACAGGAGGGTATGGCTACACCTTC	CASSLTGGYGYTF
TRBV28	few	-	TRBJ2-1	TGTGCCAGCAGTTTGTTAGGGGGGGGGAATGAGCAGTTCTTC	CASSLLGGGNEQFF
TRBV18	few	TRBD2	TRBJ2-1	TGTGCCAGCTCACCAGGGACTAGAGCCGTCAATGAGCAGTTCTTC	CASSPGTRAVNEQFF
TRBV18	few	-	TRBJ1-2	TGTGCCAGCTCACCACTCTTGGAGGGCTACACCTTC	CASSPLLEGYTF
TRBV5-1	-	-	TRBJ1-3	TGCGCCAGCAGCTCTCGGACGGGAAGCTCTGGAAACACCATATATTTT	CASSSRTGSSGNTIYF
TRBV29-1	few	TRBD1	TRBJ1-2	TGCAGCGTTGAAAAGCTGGGACAGGGGGCCGGGGGCTACACCTTC	CSVEKLGQGAGGYTF
TRBV5-4	few	-	TRBJ2-4	TGTGCCAGCAGGCCCCAGGGAGCCAAAAACATTCAGTACTTC	CASRPQGAKNIQYF
TRBV19	-	TRBD2	TRBJ2-7	TGTGCCAGTAGTATACTAGCGGATGACTACGAGCAGTACTTC	CASSILADDYEQYF